The TCR beta chain under discussion was sequenced for a study of vaccination and CD4 T cells after COVID-19. In the study overall: Six male and four female convalescents took part, two of them Hispanic. Control cultures were supplied with a CEFX pool, an HIV-1 Nef pool, or no peptide at all.

Concerning this clonotype: The antigen is undetermined.

The germline V gene has CDR1 MNHEY and CDR2 SVGAGI. This CDR3 is built from 13 residues. The V end was cut by 3 bases, the J end by 4 bases, with 7 bases between. An Oncomine TCR Beta short-read assay was used to sequence the DNA from cultured CD4+ T cells. TCRdb fed the PCR reads into MiXCR, producing one record per CDR3 protein. There are roughly 12,000 distinct CDR3 sequences in the sample; around 32% occur only once, and almost 35% lies in the top ten. Indicated treatment: approximately 11-day PBMC culture with coronavirus spike peptide pools or control peptides (ViraFEST assay). Expansion of antigen-specific T cells with peptide pools by ViraFEST preceded sequencing of TCRs.

The receptor was isolated from a human donor who received a COVID-19 vaccine. The rearrangement links TRBV6-5 to TRBJ1-5; D uncertain. Sequenced here: CD4+ T cells from blood, cultured in vitro, sampled before SARS-CoV-2 vaccination. The CDR3 spells CASSYWGNQPQHF. In DNA form, the CDR3 reads TGTGCCAGCAGTTATTGGGGAAATCAGCCCCAGCATTTT.